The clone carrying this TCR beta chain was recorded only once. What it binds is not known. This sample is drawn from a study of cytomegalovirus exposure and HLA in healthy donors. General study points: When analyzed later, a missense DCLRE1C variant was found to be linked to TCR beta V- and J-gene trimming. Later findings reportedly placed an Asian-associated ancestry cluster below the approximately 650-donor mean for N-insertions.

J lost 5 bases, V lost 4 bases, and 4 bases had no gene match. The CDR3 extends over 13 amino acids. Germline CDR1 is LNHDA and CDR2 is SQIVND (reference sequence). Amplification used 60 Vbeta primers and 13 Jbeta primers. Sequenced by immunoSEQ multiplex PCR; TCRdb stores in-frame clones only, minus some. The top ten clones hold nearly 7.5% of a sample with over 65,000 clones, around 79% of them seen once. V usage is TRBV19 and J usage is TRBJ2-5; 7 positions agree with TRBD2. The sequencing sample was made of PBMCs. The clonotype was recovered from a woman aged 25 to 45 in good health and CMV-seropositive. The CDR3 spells CASSRAGWETQYF. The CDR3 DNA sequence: TGTGCCAGTAGTAGAGCGGGATGGGAGACCCAGTACTTC.